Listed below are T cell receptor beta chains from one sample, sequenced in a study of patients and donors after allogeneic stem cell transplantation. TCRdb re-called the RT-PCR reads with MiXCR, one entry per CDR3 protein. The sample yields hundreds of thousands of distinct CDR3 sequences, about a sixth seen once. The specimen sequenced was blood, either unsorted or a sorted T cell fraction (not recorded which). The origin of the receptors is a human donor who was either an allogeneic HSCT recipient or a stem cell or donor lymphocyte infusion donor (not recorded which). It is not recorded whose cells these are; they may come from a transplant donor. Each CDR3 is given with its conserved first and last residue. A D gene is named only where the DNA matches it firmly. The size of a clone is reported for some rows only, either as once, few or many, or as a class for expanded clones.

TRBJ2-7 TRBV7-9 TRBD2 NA CASSSSGGKTYEQYF TGTGCCAGCAGCTCAAGCGGGGGCAAAACCTACGAGCAGTACTTC
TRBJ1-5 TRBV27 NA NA CASSFGSQGPQHF TGTGCCAGCAGTTTTGGTTCCCAGGGGCCCCAGCATTTT
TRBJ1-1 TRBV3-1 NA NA CASSLGAMGTEAFF TGTGCCAGCAGCCTCGGGGCCATGGGCACTGAAGCTTTCTTT
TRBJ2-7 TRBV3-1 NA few CASSLRTALTPYEQYF TGTGCCAGCAGCCTGCGGACAGCCCTCACCCCCTACGAGCAGTACTTC
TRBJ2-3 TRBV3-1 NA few CASSQDEALGGDTQYF TGTGCCAGCAGCCAAGATGAAGCCCTTGGAGGGGATACGCAGTATTTT
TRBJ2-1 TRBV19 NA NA CASSSGVTYFNNEQFF TGTGCCAGTAGTTCGGGGGTTACCTACTTTAACAATGAGCAGTTCTTC
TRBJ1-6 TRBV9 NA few CASSGKGSLDSPLHF TGTGCCAGCAGCGGGAAAGGGTCCCTAGATTCACCCCTCCACTTT
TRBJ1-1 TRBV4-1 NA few CASSQGGAEAFF TGCGCCAGCAGCCAGGGTGGGGCTGAAGCTTTCTTT
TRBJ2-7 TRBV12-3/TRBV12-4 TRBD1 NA CASRTGTGTYEQYF TGTGCCAGCAGAACCGGGACAGGGACCTACGAGCAGTACTTC
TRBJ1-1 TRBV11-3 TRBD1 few CASTPGGQNTEAFF TGTGCCAGCACCCCAGGGGGACAGAACACTGAAGCTTTCTTT
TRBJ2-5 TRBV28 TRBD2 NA CASSFTSGWETQYF TGTGCCAGCAGTTTCACTAGCGGGTGGGAGACCCAGTACTTC
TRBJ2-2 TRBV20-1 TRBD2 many CSARDSWTSEAGELFF TGCAGTGCTAGAGATTCGTGGACTAGCGAGGCCGGGGAGCTGTTTTTT
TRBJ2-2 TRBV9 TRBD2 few CASSEILAGRTGELFF TGTGCCAGCAGCGAAATCCTAGCGGGGAGGACCGGGGAGCTGTTTTTT
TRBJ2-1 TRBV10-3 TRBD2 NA CAIRGPLAGGPDEQFF TGTGCCATCAGGGGACCACTAGCGGGAGGGCCCGATGAGCAGTTCTTC
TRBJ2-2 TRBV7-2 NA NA CASSRNRDSNTGELFF TGTGCCAGCAGCCGAAACCGGGATTCGAACACCGGGGAGCTGTTTTTT
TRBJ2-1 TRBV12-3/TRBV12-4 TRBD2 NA CASRDGLAGGWQFF TGTGCCAGCAGGGACGGACTAGCGGGAGGGTGGCAGTTCTTC
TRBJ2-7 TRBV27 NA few CASKDRSYEQYF TGTGCCAGCAAGGACCGTTCCTACGAGCAGTACTTC
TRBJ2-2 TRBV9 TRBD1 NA CASSIGGQGTGELFF TGTGCCAGCAGCATAGGGGGACAGGGCACCGGGGAGCTGTTTTTT
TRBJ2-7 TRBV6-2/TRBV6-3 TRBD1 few CASSLPDRNLYNQYF TGTGCCAGCAGCCTCCCGGACAGGAACTTATACAATCAGTACTTC
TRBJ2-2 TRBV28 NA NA CASSSIGAGTGELFF TGTGCCAGCAGTTCCATCGGGGCGGGGACCGGGGAGCTGTTTTTT
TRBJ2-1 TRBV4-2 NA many CASSRINALYNEQFF TGTGCCAGCAGCAGAATTAATGCATTATACAATGAGCAGTTCTTC
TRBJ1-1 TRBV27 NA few CASSRRADTEAFF TGTGCCAGCAGCCGCAGGGCGGACACTGAAGCTTTCTTT
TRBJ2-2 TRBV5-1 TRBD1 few CASSPGTGGLKPGELFF TGCGCCAGCAGCCCCGGGACAGGGGGCCTGAAGCCCGGGGAGCTGTTTTTT
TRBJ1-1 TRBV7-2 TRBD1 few CASSREGTGGTEAFF TGTGCCAGCAGCCGGGAAGGGACAGGGGGCACTGAAGCTTTCTTT
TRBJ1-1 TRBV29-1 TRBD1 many CSVGTGGGTEAFF TGCAGCGTTGGGACAGGGGGGGGGACTGAAGCTTTCTTT
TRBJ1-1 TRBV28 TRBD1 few CASSFLPGQGAPNTEAFF TGTGCCAGCAGTTTTCTCCCGGGACAGGGGGCCCCCAACACTGAAGCTTTCTTT
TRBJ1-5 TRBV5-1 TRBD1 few CASSLGDRDDQPQHF TGCGCCAGCAGCTTGGGGGACAGGGATGATCAGCCCCAGCATTTT
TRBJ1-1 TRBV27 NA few CASSLSPLKNTEAFF TGTGCCAGCAGTTTATCCCCTCTCAAGAACACTGAAGCTTTCTTT
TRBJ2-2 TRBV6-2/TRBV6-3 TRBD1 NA CASSYTQPGGAGTGELFF TGTGCCAGCAGTTACACCCAACCAGGGGGCGCGGGCACCGGGGAGCTGTTTTTT
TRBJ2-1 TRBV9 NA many CASSVDNEQFF TGTGCCAGCAGCGTCGACAATGAGCAGTTCTTC
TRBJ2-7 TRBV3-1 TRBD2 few CASSPTSGSYEQYF TGTGCCAGCAGCCCCACTAGCGGTTCCTACGAGCAGTACTTC
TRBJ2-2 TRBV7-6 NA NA CASSLMRGPNTGELFF TGTGCCAGCAGCTTAATGCGGGGCCCGAACACCGGGGAGCTGTTTTTT
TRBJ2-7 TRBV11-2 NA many CASSLVRTYEQYF TGTGCCAGCAGCTTAGTTCGGACCTACGAGCAGTACTTC
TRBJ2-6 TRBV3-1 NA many CASSQDRVQLSGANVLTF TGTGCCAGCAGCCAAGACAGGGTCCAGCTCTCTGGGGCCAACGTCCTGACTTTC
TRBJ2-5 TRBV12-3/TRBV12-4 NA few CASSTVQETQYF TGTGCCAGCAGTACCGTACAAGAGACCCAGTACTTC
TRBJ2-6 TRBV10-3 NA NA CAINHSSGANVLTF TGTGCCATCAACCACAGCTCTGGGGCCAACGTCCTGACTTTC
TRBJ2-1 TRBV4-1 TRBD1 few CASSQDVNRGSYNEQFF TGCGCCAGCAGCCAAGATGTGAACAGGGGGTCCTACAATGAGCAGTTCTTC
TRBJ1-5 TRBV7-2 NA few CASSLGSGTQPQHF TGTGCCAGCAGCTTGGGGTCGGGGACTCAGCCCCAGCATTTT
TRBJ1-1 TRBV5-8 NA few CASSGNRLRTEAFF TGTGCCAGCAGCGGCAACAGGTTGAGAACTGAAGCTTTCTTT
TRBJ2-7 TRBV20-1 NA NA CSASTGPSSYEQYF TGCAGTGCTAGTACAGGGCCGAGCTCCTACGAGCAGTACTTC
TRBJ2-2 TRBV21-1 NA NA CASSKTSGNTGELFF TGTGCCAGCAGCAAGACTAGCGGAAACACCGGGGAGCTGTTTTTT
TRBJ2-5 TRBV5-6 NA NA CASISLVKGVKETQYF TGTGCCAGCATCTCCCTAGTTAAGGGTGTAAAAGAGACCCAGTACTTC
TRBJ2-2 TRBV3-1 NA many CASSQDPRGGELFF TGTGCCAGCAGCCAGGACCCACGGGGCGGGGAGCTGTTTTTT
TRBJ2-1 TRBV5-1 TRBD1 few CASSAQGAGEQFF TGCGCCAGCAGCGCACAGGGGGCGGGCGAGCAGTTCTTC
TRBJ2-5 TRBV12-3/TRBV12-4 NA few CASSLLADGTQYF TGTGCCAGCAGTTTATTGGCAGATGGGACCCAGTACTTC
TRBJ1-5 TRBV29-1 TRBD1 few CSGSGGAEQPQHF TGCAGCGGTTCAGGGGGCGCGGAACAGCCCCAGCATTTT
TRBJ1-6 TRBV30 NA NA CAWSHVSDRRLHF TGTGCCTGGAGTCATGTTTCGGACAGACGCCTCCACTTT
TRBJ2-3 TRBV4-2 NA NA CASSRDVTDTQYF TGTGCCAGCAGCCGGGACGTCACAGATACGCAGTATTTT
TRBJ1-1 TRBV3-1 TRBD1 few CASSRGQGSVGTEAFF TGTGCCAGCAGCCGCGGACAGGGGAGCGTTGGTACTGAAGCTTTCTTT
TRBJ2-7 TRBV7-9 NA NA CASSLNGGVDEQYF TGTGCCAGCAGCTTAAATGGAGGGGTTGACGAGCAGTACTTC
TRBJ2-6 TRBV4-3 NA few CASATGDGSGANVLTF TGCGCCAGCGCGACGGGGGACGGGTCTGGGGCCAACGTCCTGACTTTC
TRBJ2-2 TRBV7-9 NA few CASSPPKEWELFF TGTGCCAGCAGCCCACCGAAGGAATGGGAGCTGTTTTTT
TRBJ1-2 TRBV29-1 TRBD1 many CSVVGGQGGYGYTF TGCAGCGTTGTGGGAGGACAGGGAGGCTATGGCTACACCTTC
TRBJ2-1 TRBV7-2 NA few CASSLALNREVSYNEQFF TGTGCCAGCAGCTTAGCCTTAAATAGAGAAGTCTCCTACAATGAGCAGTTCTTC